The T cell receptor (beta chain) described here comes from a study of blood T cell repertoires in COVID-19. Across the whole study: Both acute and convalescent COVID-19 samples were obtained from the United States, Italy and Spain.

This clone was seen more than once but under ten times. The ends were cut back, 4 bases at V and 4 bases at J, with 11 bases in the middle. The CDR3 is made up of 13 amino acids. Germline CDR1 is SQVTM and CDR2 is ANQGSEA. Sequenced by immunoSEQ multiplex PCR; TCRdb stores in-frame clones only, minus some. Of tens of thousands of clones in the sample, 70% to 85% are singletons; the top ten hold around 4.1%. The source of this sequence is a woman aged 55-75 years with acute or convalescent COVID-19. This rearrangement joins TRBV29-1 to TRBJ1-5, with D perhaps matching TRBD1 (5 bases). Source material: peripheral blood. CDR3 bases: TGCAGCGTTGCATGGGGGGTAAATCAGCCCCAGCATTTT. It specifies CSVAWGVNQPQHF.